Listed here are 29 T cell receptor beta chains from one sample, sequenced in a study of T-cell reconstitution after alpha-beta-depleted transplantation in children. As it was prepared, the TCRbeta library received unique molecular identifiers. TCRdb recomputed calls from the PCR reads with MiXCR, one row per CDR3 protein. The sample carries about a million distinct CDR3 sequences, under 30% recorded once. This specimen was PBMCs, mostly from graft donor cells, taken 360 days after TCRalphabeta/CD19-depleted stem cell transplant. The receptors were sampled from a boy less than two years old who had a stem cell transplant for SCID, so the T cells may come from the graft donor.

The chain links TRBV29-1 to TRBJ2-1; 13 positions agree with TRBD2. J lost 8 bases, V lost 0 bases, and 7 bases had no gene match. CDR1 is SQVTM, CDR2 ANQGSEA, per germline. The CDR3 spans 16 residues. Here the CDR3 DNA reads TGCAGCGTTGAAGATCCGACTAGCGGGGGGAGAGATGAGCAGTTCTTC. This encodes CSVEDPTSGGRDEQFF.

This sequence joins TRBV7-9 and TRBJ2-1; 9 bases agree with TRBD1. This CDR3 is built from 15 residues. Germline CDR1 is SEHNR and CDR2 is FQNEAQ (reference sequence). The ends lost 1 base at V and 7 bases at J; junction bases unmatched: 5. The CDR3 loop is CASSLEGTGRNEQFF. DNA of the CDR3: TGTGCCAGCAGCTTAGAAGGGACAGGGAGGAATGAGCAGTTCTTC.

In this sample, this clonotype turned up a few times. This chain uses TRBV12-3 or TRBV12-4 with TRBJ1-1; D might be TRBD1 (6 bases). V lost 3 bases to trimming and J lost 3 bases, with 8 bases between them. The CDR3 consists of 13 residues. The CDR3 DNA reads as TGTGCCAGCAGTTTCGGGACATACACTGAAGCTTTCTTT. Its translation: CASSFGTYTEAFF.

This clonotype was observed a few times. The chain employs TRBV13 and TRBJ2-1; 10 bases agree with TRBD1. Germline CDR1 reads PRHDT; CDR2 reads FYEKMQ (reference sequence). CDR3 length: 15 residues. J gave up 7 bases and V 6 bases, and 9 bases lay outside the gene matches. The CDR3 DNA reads TGTGCCAGCAGTTTGGACAGGGGGGGTAAAAATGAGCAGTTCTTC. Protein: CASSLDRGGKNEQFF.

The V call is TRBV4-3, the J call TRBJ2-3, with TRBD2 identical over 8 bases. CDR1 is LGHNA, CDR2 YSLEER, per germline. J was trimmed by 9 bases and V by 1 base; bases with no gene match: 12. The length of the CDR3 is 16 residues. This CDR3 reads CASSQVASGLGATQYF. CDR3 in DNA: TGCGCCAGCAGCCAAGTTGCTAGCGGGTTGGGGGCGACGCAGTATTTT.

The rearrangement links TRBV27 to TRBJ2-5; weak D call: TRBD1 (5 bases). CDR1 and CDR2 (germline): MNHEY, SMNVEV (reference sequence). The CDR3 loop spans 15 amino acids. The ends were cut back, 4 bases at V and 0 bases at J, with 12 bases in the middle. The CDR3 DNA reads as TGTGCCAGCAGTTATCGCAGGGATTACCAAGAGACCCAGTACTTC. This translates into CASSYRRDYQETQYF.

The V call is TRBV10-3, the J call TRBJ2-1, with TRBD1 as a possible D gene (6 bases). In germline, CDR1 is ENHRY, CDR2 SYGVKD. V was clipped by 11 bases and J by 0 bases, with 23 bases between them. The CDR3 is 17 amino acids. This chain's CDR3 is CAVPSGQQRSSYNEQFF. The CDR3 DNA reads TGTGCCGTCCCATCCGGACAGCAAAGAAGCTCCTACAATGAGCAGTTCTTC.

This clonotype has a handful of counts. CDR3 loop: CASSLSSGGRWGRTSYEQYF. In DNA form, the CDR3 reads TGTGCCAGCAGTTTATCATCAGGTGGGCGCTGGGGCCGAACCTCCTACGAGCAGTACTTC. The V gene is TRBV27, the J gene TRBJ2-7; tentatively, D is TRBD1 (5 bases). This CDR3 comprises 20 residues. Germline lookup yields CDR1 MNHEY and CDR2 SMNVEV (reference sequence). V lost 0 bases to trimming and J lost 0 bases, with 24 bases between them.

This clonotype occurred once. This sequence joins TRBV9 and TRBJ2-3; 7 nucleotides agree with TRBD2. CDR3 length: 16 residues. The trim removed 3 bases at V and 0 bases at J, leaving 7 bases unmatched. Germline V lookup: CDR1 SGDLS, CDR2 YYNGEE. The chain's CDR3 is CASSASRGLSTDTQYF. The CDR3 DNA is TGTGCCAGCAGCGCATCTCGGGGACTAAGCACAGATACGCAGTATTTT.

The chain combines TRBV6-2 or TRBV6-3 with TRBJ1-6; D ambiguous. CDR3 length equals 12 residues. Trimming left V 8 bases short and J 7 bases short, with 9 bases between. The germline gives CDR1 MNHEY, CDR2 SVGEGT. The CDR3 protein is CASEEGNSPLHF. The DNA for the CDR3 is TGTGCCAGCGAAGAAGGAAATTCACCCCTCCACTTT.

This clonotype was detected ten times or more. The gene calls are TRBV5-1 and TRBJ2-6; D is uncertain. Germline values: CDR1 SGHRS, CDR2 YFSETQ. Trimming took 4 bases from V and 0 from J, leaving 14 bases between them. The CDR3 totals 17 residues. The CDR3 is CASSPPWPTSGANVLTF. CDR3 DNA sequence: TGCGCCAGCAGCCCTCCCTGGCCAACCTCTGGGGCCAACGTCCTGACTTTC. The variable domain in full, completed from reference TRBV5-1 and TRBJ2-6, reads KAGVTQTPRYLIKTRGQQVTLSCSPISGHRSVSWYQQTPGQGLQFLFEYFSETQRNKGNFPGRFSGRQFSNSRSEMNVSTLELGDSALYLCASSPPWPTSGANVLTFGAGSRLTVL.

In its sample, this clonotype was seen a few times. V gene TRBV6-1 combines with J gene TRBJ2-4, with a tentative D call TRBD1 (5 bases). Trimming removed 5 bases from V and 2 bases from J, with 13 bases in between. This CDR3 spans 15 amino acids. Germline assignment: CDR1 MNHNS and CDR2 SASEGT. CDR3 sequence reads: CASSKQGASKNIQYF. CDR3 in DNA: TGTGCCAGCAGTAAGCAGGGTGCATCCAAAAACATTCAGTACTTC.

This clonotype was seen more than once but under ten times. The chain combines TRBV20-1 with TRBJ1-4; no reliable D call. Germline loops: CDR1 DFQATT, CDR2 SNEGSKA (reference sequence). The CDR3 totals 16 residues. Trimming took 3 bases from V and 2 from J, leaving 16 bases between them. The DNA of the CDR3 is TGCAGTGCTAGGTGGGCTCTAGGGATGACTAATGAAAAACTGTTTTTT. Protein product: CSARWALGMTNEKLFF.

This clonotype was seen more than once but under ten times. The CDR3 spells CSARHRSDPLRETQYF. The CDR3 DNA sequence: TGCAGTGCTAGACATAGATCGGACCCCCTGCGGGAGACCCAGTACTTC. The V gene is TRBV20-1, the J gene TRBJ2-5, with D uncertain. Germline lookup yields CDR1 DFQATT and CDR2 SNEGSKA (reference sequence). Trimming removed 2 bases from V and 5 bases from J, with 21 bases in between. The CDR3 spans 16 residues.

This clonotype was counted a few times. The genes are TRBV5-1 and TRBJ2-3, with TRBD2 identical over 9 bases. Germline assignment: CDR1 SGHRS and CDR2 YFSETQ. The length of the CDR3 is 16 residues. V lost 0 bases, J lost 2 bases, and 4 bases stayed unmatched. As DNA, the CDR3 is TGCGCCAGCAGCTTGGTGCTAGCGGGGTTCACAGATACGCAGTATTTT. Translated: CASSLVLAGFTDTQYF.

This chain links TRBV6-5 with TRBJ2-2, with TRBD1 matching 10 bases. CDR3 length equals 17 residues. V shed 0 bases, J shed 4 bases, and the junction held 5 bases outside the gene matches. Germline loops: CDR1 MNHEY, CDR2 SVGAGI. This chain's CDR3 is CASSYSAGQGTTGELFF. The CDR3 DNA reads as TGTGCCAGCAGTTACTCGGCGGGACAGGGGACCACCGGGGAGCTGTTTTTT.

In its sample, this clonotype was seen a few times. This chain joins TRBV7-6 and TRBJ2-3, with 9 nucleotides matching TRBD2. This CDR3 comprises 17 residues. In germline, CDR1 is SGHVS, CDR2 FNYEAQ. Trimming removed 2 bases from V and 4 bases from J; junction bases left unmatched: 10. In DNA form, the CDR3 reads TGTGCCAGCAGCTTAAGTAGCGGGGGCGAGGCCCCAGATACGCAGTATTTT. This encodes CASSLSSGGEAPDTQYF.

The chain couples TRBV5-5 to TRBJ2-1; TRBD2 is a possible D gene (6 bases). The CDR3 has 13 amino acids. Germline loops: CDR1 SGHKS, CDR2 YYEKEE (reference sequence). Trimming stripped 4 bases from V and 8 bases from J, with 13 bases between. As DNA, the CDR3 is TGTGCCAGCAGCCCGGGGGATGGGGATGAGCAGTTCTTC. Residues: CASSPGDGDEQFF.

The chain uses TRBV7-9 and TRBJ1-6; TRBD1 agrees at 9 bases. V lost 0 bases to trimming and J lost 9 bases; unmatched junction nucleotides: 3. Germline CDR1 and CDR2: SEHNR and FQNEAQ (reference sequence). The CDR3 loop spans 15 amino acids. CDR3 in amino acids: CASSLARDRVSPLHF. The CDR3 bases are TGTGCCAGCAGCTTAGCCCGGGACAGGGTTTCACCCCTCCACTTT.

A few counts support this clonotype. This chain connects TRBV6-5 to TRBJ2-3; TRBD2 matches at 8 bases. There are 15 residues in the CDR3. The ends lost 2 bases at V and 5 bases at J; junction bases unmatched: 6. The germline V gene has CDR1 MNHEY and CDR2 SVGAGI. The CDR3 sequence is CASSYAGGSGDTQYF. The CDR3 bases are TGTGCCAGCAGTTACGCGGGGGGCTCGGGAGATACGCAGTATTTT.

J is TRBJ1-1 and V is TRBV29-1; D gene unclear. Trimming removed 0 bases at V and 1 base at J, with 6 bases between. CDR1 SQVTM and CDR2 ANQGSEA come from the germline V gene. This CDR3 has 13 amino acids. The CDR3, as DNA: TGCAGCGTTGAAGATTGGGCGAACACTGAAGCTTTCTTT. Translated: CSVEDWANTEAFF.

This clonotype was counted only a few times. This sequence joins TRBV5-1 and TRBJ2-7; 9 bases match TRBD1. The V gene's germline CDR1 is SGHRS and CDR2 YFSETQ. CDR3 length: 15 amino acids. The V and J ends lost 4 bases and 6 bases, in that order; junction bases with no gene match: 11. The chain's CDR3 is CASSPVGQGFGEQYF. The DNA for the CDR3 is TGCGCCAGCAGCCCTGTGGGACAGGGATTTGGCGAGCAGTACTTC.

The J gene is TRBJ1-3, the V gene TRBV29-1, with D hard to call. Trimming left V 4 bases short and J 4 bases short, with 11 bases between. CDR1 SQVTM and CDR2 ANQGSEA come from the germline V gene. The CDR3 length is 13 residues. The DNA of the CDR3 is TGCAGCGTTGCCGGAGCGGTAGGAAACACCATATATTTT. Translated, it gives CSVAGAVGNTIYF. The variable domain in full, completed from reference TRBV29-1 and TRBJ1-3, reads SAVISQKPSRDICQRGTSLTIQCQVDSQVTMMFWYRQQPGQSLTLIATANQGSEATYESGFVIDKFPISRPNLTFSTLTVSNMSPEDSSIYLCSVAGAVGNTIYFGEGSWLTVV.

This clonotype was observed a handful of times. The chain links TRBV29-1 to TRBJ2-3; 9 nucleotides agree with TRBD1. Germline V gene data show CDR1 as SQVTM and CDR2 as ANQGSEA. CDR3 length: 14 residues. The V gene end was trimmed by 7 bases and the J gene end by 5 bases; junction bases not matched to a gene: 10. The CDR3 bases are TGCAGCGCCTGGGGACAGGGTGGTAGAGATACGCAGTATTTT. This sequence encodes CSAWGQGGRDTQYF.

The CDR3 is CSVGGSSSYNEQFF. CDR3 sequence (DNA): TGCAGCGTTGGGGGCAGCAGCTCCTACAATGAGCAGTTCTTC. The V call is TRBV29-1, the J call TRBJ2-1, with D perhaps matching TRBD1 (5 bases). This CDR3 is 14 amino acids long. The V and J ends lost 4 bases and 0 bases respectively, with 10 bases between them. The germline gives CDR1 SQVTM, CDR2 ANQGSEA.

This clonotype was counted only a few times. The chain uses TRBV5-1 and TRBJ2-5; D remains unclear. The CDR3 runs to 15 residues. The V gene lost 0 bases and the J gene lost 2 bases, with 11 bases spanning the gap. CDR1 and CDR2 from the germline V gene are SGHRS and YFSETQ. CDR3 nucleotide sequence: TGCGCCAGCAGCTTGGCGCAGGCACAACAAGAGACCCAGTACTTC. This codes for CASSLAQAQQETQYF.

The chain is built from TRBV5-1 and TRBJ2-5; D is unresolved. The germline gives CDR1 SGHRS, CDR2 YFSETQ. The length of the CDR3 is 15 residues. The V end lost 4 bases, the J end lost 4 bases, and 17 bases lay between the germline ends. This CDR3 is CASSVTRPRGETQYF. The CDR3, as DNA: TGCGCCAGCAGCGTCACGAGACCACGAGGAGAGACCCAGTACTTC.

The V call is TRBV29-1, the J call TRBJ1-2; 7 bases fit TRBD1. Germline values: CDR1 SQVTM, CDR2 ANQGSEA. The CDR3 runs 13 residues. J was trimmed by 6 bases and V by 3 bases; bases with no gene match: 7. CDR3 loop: CSVDRGGLDGYTF. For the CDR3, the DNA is TGCAGCGTTGATAGAGGGGGCCTAGATGGCTACACCTTC. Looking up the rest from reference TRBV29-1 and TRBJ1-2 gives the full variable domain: SAVISQKPSRDICQRGTSLTIQCQVDSQVTMMFWYRQQPGQSLTLIATANQGSEATYESGFVIDKFPISRPNLTFSTLTVSNMSPEDSSIYLCSVDRGGLDGYTFGSGTRLTVV.

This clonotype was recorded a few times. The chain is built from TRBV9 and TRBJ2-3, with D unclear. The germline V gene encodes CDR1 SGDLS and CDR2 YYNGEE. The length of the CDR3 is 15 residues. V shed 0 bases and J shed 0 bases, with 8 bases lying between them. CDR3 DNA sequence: TGTGCCAGCAGCGTAGGTCCGGTAAGCACAGATACGCAGTATTTT. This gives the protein CASSVGPVSTDTQYF.